This T cell receptor (beta chain) came from a study of shared clonotypes between healthy human individuals (dated by TCRdb to 2020 to 2022). As for the study more broadly: The cohort comprised a couple of women and a few men aged 18 to 49 years. Per donor, three plates each were used for CD4 naive and CD4 memory, two for CD8 naive, and one for CD8 memory. The study deeply sequenced blood TCR repertoires of five healthy adults to estimate repertoire size and the extent of clonotype sharing between individuals. Different laboratories and diverse techniques were used to prepare libraries and sequence TCR repertoires, to increase sequencing depth and limit assay-specific biases. Between about 0.8 and 9 billion PBMCs per donor were obtained by leukapheresis. What the research found in general, with its limitations: Rarefaction of sorted-subset datasets indicated incomplete sequencing despite the large sequencing depth. Sampling was restricted to blood, and TCR repertoires in tissues likely differ from the TCR repertoires found in blood. About 5% of naive CD4, 3.5% of naive CD8, 2.3% of memory CD4, and about 0.4% of memory CD8 clonotypes were shared across a few donors. Larger estimated clonotype richness was generally found for naive subsets than for memory subsets. Because the study included a small number of donors, the genetic and exposure-history diversity represented was limited. Higher generation probabilities were observed for clonotypes shared by all four sorted-subset donors than for non-shared clonotypes. Pairwise subsampling led to the expectation that sequencing depth would affect the degree of clonotype sharing among donors.

Healthy HIV-negative adults with no recently reported acute infections or vaccinations were included as donors. Every donor was a Caucasian adult residing in Nashville, Tennessee, USA. CD4+ T cells were enriched through magnetic negative selection, after which naive cells were positively selected on CD45RA and the remaining negative fraction served as the memory subset. After blood collection by leukapheresis, PBMCs were isolated using Ficoll-Histopaque density gradient centrifugation and then cryopreserved in the vapor phase of liquid nitrogen. Analytical flow cytometry was used to check the purity and quantity of every magnetically sorted T cell population. Genomic DNA was isolated from every sorted fraction and measured by UV absorbance on a Nanodrop 2000c. Using the deep immunoSEQ assay, TCR CDR3 regions were amplified from genomic DNA by multiplex PCR. Genomic DNA extracted from each cell subset was distributed evenly over all wells of several immunoSEQ 96-well plates, and each plate served as one replicate. Each replicate PCR for sorted subsets received roughly 200 ng genomic DNA, equal to roughly 30,000 T cell genomes. The purified libraries were quantified using a Qubit 3.0 fluorometer, sized with a Bioanalyzer 2100, and then quantified again using the KAPA Library Quantification kit. Every immunoSEQ 96-well plate was sequenced on a dedicated single-read 150-cycle Illumina NextSeq 550 flow cell. As for the authors' bioinformatics: The immunoSEQ output contained only junctional sequences without quality scores, so filtering could not match that applied to full-length reads. Sequences were annotated with PyIR, a Python wrapper for IgBLAST v1.9, using IMGT germline references to assign V/J genes and CDR3. Reads were removed for weak V/J assignments (E-value above 1e-6), missing CDR3, stop codons, out-of-frame junctions, or ambiguous translated residues. A V3J clonotype was defined by an identical inferred V gene, J gene, and CDR3 amino acid sequence. To compute the percentage overlap between repertoires, the number of shared unique clonotypes was divided by the size of the smaller repertoire. Repertoire richness was assessed with RTK rarefaction, the Chao1 estimator, and Recon v2.1 estimates of unobserved clonotypes. Generation probabilities for all TCRbeta clonotypes obtained by the gDNA method from a handful of donors were computed using OLGA. TCRdb obtained this table from immuneACCESS and retained in-frame rearrangements with V and J assigned. These tables miss some clones; where compared with another copy, unresolved V genes account for less than half of the shortfall, and the remainder is unexplained. V, J and clone size reflect that table, while D and trimming were determined from the DNA. For this sample there are some 1.4 million clones; roughly 96% appear just once. The top ten constitute 0.95% to 1.5% of the sample.

Via the germline V gene, CDR1 is SGDLS and CDR2 YYNGEE. The CDR3 runs 13 residues from the cysteine to the phenylalanine. Only the CDR3 part of the read is kept: 39 bases, read in frame from the first base. V is clipped by 4 bases and J by 6 bases, and the sequence between their germline boundaries is 11 bases long. As for this clone: Its antigen is not yet known. Per-base quality was not reported, and no clone a single base away is much larger than it.

This TCR was recovered from a man aged 25 to 40 in good health. This receptor chain uses TRBV9 and TRBJ2-1; the best D guess is TRBD1, with 6 bases matching. Material for sequencing was naive CD4+ T cells sorted from blood. The meaning of the sample's cell subset or site label: CD45RA+ positively selected. For the CDR3, the sequence is CASSSGERNEQFF. The DNA is TGTGCCAGCAGCTCAGGGGAGCGCAATGAGCAGTTCTTC.